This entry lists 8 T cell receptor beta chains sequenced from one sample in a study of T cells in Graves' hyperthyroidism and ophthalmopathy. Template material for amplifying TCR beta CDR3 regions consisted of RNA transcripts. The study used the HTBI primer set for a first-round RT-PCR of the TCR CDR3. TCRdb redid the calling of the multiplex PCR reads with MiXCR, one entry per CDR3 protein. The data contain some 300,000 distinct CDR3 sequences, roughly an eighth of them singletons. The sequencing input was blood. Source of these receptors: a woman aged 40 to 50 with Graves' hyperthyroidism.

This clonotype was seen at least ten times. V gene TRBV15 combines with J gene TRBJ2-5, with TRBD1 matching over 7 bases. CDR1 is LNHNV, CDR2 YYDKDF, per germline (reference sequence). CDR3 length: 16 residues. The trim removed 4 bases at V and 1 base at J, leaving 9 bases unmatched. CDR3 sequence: CATSNEVDRLQETQYF. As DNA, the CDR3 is TGTGCCACCAGCAATGAGGTGGACAGGCTCCAAGAGACCCAGTACTTC.

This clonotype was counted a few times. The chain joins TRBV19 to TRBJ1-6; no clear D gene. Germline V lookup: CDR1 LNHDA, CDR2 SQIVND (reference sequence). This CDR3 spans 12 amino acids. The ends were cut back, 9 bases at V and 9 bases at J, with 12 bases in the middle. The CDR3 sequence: CARHTPGSPLHF. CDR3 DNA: TGTGCCAGGCACACACCGGGTTCACCCCTCCACTTT.

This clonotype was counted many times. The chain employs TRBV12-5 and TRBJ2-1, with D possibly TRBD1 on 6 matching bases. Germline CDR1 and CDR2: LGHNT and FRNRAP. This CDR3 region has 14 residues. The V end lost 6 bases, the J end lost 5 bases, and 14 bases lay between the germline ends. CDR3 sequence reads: CASGPGRDNNEQFF. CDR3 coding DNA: TGTGCTAGTGGACCCGGCAGGGACAACAATGAGCAGTTCTTC.

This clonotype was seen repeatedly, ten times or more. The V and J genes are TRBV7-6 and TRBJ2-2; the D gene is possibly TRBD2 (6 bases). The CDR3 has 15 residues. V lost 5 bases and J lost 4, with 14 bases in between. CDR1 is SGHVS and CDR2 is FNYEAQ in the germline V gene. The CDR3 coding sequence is TGTGCCAGCAGCCCAATTGGAGGGGTCACCGGGGAGCTGTTTTTT. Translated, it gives CASSPIGGVTGELFF.

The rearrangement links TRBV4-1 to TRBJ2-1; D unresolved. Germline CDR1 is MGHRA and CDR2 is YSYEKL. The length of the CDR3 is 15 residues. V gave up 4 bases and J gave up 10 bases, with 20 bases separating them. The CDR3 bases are TGCGCCAGCAGCCCGACACCTGGCGTCTGGGGAGAGCAGTTCTTC. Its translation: CASSPTPGVWGEQFF.

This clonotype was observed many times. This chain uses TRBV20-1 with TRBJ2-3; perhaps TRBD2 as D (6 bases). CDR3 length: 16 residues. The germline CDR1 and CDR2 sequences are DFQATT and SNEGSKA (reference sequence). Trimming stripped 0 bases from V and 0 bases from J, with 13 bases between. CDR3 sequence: CSARDSSGTSTDTQYF. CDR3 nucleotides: TGCAGTGCTAGAGACTCGTCGGGGACTAGCACAGATACGCAGTATTTT.

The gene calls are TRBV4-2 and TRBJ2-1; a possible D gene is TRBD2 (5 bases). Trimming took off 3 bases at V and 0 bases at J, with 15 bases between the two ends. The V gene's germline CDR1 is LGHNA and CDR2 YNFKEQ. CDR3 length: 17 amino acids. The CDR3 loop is CASSQSSLSSSYNEQFF. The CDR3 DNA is TGTGCCAGCAGCCAGTCTAGCCTATCGAGCTCCTACAATGAGCAGTTCTTC.

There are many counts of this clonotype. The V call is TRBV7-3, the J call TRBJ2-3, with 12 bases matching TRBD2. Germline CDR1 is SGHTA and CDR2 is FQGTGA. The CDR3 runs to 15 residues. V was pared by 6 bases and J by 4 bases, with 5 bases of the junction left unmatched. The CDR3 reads CASRRTSGIPDTQYF. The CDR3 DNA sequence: TGTGCCAGCAGGCGGACTAGCGGGATTCCAGATACGCAGTATTTT.